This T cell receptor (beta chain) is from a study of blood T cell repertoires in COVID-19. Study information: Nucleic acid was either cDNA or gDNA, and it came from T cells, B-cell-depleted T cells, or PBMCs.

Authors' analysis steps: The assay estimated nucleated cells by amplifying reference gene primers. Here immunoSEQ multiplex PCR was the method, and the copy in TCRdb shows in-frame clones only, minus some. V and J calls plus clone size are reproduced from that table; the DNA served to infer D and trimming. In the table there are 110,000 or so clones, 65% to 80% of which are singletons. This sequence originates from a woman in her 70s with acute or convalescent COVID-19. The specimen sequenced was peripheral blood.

In nucleotides, the CDR3 is TGCGCCAGCAGCCACGGACAGGGGGAAGCTTTCTTT. Translation gives CASSHGQGEAFF. The chain links TRBV5-1 to TRBJ1-1, with 9 bases matching TRBD1. The CDR3 is made up of 12 amino acids. Germline CDR1 SGHRS, CDR2 YFSETQ. V dropped 4 bases and J dropped 8; count of bases not matched to a gene: 3.